The TCR beta chain described here comes from a study of siplizumab effects on memory and regulatory T cells (dated by TCRdb to the late 2010s). For the study in its entirety: The study examined how the anti-CD2 antibody siplizumab affects alloreactive T-cell subsets in allogeneic mixed lymphocyte reactions built from human PBMCs.

Sorted unstimulated T cells and proliferating T cells recovered from mixed lymphocyte reactions were subjected to TCRbeta CDR3 sequencing. Fresh whole blood from fewer than 12 HLA-typed healthy donors was used to isolate PBMCs. To map where alloreactive clones came from, unstimulated CD4+ non-regulatory T cells were FACS-sorted. Results and caveats for the whole study, not just this receptor: Roughly 75-95% of proliferating CD4+ or CD8+ clones could not be assigned a naive or memory phenotype. Because sequences below about 10^-5 frequency were poorly captured, only a minor fraction of alloreactive clones could be mapped to unstimulated subsets. Greater diversity appeared to be present in unstimulated naive T cells than in memory T cells, and a substantial contribution to the alloresponse seemed to be made by naive cells. In reactions with siplizumab, an average of 68.8% of mappable alloreactive CD4+ clones were Treg-derived, compared with 26.9% in control reactions. The cumulative frequency of alloreactive sequences traceable to unstimulated CD4+ memory T cells was significantly reduced by siplizumab. No functional confirmation was obtained for the suppressive function of proliferating Tregs from siplizumab cultures.

A distance of 10 bases separates the germline ends of V and J, which lose 0 bases and 2 bases respectively. The CDR3 runs 15 residues from the cysteine to the phenylalanine. Left in the record is the CDR3 DNA by itself, 45 bases read in frame from the first base. Based on the germline V gene, the CDR1 and CDR2 sequences are SGHDN and FVKESK. The library came from the immunoSEQ multiplex PCR assay. Approximately 10^5 TCR templates per sample were assayed by the deep sequencing platform. Genomic DNA extracted from sorted T cells was used for TCRbeta CDR3 sequencing. As for the authors' bioinformatics: Clonal analysis of TCRbeta CDR3 data was done in the R programming language. Alloreactive CD4+ and CD8+ clones were identified by comparing unstimulated samples to CFSE-low samples taken after the reaction. By matching sequences to the repertoires of sorted unstimulated Treg and non-Treg cells, each alloreactive CD4+ clone was assigned a regulatory or non-regulatory origin. This is the immuneACCESS table as TCRdb keeps it, with only in-frame sequences that have V and J called. A part of the clones is gone; compared with another copy, unresolved V genes explain less than half, and the rest is unexplained. V and J calls and clone size come straight from that table; D and trimming were deduced from the DNA. The sample data list 87,000 or so clones, and 94% of these were observed just once. The ten largest clones take up less than 0.4% of the sample.

This clone was counted only a few times. There is no known antigen for this receptor. Within one base of it there is no much larger clone, and no base qualities were kept. The sequence joins TRBV14 to TRBJ1-2; a weak D assignment points to TRBD1 (5 bases agree). The sequenced material came from non-Treg CD4+ T cells sorted from blood. Explained via the paper, the cell subset or site label denotes: FACS-sorted unstimulated CD4+ non-regulatory T cells. The source of this sequence is a human donor in good health. The CDR3 is CASSQDHWGNYGYTF. The bases read TGTGCCAGCAGCCAAGATCATTGGGGGAACTATGGCTACACCTTC.